Shown below are 3 T cell receptor beta chains from a single sample sequenced in a study of T cell repertoires in cytomegalovirus infection. Their recognized antigens are unknown. TCRdb itself ran the reads through MiXCR, one entry per CDR3 protein. The repertoire holds about 70,000 distinct CDR3 sequences, with 20% to 25% as singletons. Sequencing was performed on CD8+ T cells from cultured PBMCs, taken from culture after CMV antigen stimulation. These receptor sequences come from a human donor in good health (CMV status not recorded). Some clones in this sample may be carry-over from other donors' samples.

V gene TRBV7-2 combines with J gene TRBJ1-2; 10 nucleotides align to TRBD1. Trimming took 9 bases from V and 2 from J; bases not matched to a gene: 12. CDR1 is SGHTA and CDR2 is FQGNSA in the germline V gene. The CDR3 extends over 16 amino acids. The CDR3: CASTGTGAVGNYGYTF. CDR3 nucleotide sequence: TGTGCCAGTACCGGGACAGGGGCCGTCGGAAACTATGGCTACACCTTC.

The chain is built from TRBV2 and TRBJ1-4; 9 nucleotides agree with TRBD1. V shed 5 bases, J shed 8 bases, and the junction held 6 bases outside the gene matches. Germline loops: CDR1 SNHLY, CDR2 FYNNEI. This CDR3 has 14 residues. CDR3 amino acids: CASSSGQGREKLFF. CDR3 coding DNA: TGTGCCAGCAGTTCGGGACAGGGCAGGGAAAAACTGTTTTTT.

This clonotype was counted at least ten times. The J gene is TRBJ1-1, the V gene TRBV12-3 or TRBV12-4; 7 bases match TRBD1. The CDR3 is 17 residues long. The ends lost 10 bases at V and 5 bases at J; junction bases unmatched: 22. The CDR3 reads CATPSGATGSGLTEAFF. The CDR3, as DNA: TGTGCCACTCCATCGGGGGCGACAGGGTCCGGTCTTACTGAAGCTTTCTTT.